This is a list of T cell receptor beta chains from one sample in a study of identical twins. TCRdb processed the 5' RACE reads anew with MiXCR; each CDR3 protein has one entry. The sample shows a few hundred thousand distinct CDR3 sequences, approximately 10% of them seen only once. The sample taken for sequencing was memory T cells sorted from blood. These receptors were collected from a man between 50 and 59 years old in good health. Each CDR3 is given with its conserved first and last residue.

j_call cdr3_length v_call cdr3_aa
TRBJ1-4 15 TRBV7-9 CASSLGLGSNEKLFF
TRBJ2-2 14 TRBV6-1 CASKPQNVGGELFF
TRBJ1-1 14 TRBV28 CASNLADRRAEAFF
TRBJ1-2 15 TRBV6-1 CASRTLDRVAYGYTF
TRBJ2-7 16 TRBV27 CASSPHRGPSPYEQYF
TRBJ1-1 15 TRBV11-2 CASSPPGGKNTEAFF
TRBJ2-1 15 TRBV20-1 CSARRQYPSYNEQFF
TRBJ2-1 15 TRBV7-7 CASSSGLGIDNEQFF
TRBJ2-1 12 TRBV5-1 CASLTGNNEQFF
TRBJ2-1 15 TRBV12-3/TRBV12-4 CATTGGEASYNEQFF
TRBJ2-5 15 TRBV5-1 CASRLVGAREETQYF
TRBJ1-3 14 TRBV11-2 CASSLAGSGNTIYF
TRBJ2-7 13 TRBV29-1 CSVEETLSGEQYF
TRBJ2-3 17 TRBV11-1 CASSLTPSGVLTDTQYF
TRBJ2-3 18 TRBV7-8 CASSLSLADPQHVNTQYF
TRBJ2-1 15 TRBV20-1 CSATLGTSSYNEQFF
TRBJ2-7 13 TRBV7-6 CASSRGLAYEQYF
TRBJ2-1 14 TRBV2 CASSPIGTSNEQFF
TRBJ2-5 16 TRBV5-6 CASSSRKRTPQETQYF
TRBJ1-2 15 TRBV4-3 CASSQGQDNSMDYTF
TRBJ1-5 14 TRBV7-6 CASSLNSIDQPQHF
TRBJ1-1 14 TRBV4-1 CASSQWQGGTEAFF
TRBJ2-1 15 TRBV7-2 CASSPRDSFYNEQFF
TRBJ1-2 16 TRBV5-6 CASSPNRGDMYYGYTF
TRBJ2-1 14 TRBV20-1 CSAAGTSESNEQFF
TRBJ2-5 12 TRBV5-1 CASSLPSVGQYF
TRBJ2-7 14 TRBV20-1 CSASIGTSGYEQYF
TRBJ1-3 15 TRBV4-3 CASSQEQGAGNTIYF
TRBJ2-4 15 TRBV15 CATSRDPELENIQYF
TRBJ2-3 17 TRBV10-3 CAISSGLAGANTDTQYF
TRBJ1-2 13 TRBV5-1 CASSLLQSDGYTF
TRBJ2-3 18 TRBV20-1 CSARDWGLAGGNTDTQYF
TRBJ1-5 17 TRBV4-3 CASSQDWDRDPNQPQHF
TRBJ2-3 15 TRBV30 CAWSPGLAATDTQYF
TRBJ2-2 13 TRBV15 CATSRDWTGELFF
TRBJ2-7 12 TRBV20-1 CSALDSSYEQYF
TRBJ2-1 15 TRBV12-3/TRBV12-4 CASILGTGHYNEQFF
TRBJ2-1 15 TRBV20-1 CSAWVGSSSYNEQFF
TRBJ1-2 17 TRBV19 CASSRGTGIFNNYGYTF
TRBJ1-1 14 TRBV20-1 CSARVIQLNTEAFF
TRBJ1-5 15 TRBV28 CAIERGGDSNQPQHF
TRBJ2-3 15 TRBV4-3 CASSQGQSSIYTQYF
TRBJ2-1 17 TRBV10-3 CAISETPAGGPRNEQFF
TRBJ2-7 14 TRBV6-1 CASRRTGMSYEQYF
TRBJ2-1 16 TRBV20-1 CSARDAGLAVGNEQFF
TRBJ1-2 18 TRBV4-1 CASSHERQGRRSSYGYTF
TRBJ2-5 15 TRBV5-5 CASSLDAMGKETQYF
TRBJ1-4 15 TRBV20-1 CSARDPQGIGEKLFF
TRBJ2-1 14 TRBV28 CASSLAPPGWEQFF
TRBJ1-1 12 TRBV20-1 CSASLEGAEAFF
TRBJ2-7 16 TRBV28 CASSTSKDWWRYEQYF
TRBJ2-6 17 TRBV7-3 CASSLTGAGSGANVLTF
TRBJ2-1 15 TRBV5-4 CASSTQGGSYNEQFF
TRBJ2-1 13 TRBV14 CASSLGWVNEQFF
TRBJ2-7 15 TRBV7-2 CASSLGRPSLYEQYF
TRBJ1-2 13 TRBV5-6 CASSRRGEDGYTF